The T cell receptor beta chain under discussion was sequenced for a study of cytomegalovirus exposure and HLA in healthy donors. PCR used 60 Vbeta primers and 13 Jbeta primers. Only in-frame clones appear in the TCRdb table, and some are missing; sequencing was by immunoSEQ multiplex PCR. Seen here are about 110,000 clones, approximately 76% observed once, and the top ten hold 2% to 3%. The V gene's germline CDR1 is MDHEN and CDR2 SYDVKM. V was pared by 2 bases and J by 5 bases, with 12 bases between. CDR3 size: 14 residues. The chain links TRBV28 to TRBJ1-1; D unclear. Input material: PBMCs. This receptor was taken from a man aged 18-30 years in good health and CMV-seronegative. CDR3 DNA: TGTGCCAGCAGTTTAGGACTGCTCGTGACTGAAGCTTTCTTT. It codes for CASSLGLLVTEAFF. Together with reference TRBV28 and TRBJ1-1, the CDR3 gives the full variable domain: DVKVTQSSRYLVKRTGEKVFLECVQDMDHENMFWYRQDPGLGLRLIYFSYDVKMKEKGDIPEGYSVSREKKERFSLILESASTNQTSMYLCASSLGLLVTEAFFGQGTRLTVV.